The source of this T cell receptor beta chain is a study of cytomegalovirus exposure and HLA in healthy donors. Study-wide points: A highly shared variant cluster was judged a likely technical artifact. Common viral pathogens were later found to be apparently linked to several of the most significant clusters.

V lost 4 bases and J lost 0, with 11 bases in between. The CDR3 extends over 15 amino acids. Looked up from germline, CDR1 is MDHEN and CDR2 is SYDVKM. Researchers ran the PCR with 60 Vbeta and 13 Jbeta primers. Profiling relied on immunoSEQ multiplex PCR, and the TCRdb table lists in-frame clones only, not all of them. The sample includes fewer than 40,000 clones, more than 80% of them seen just once. Turning to this clone: The antigen remains undetermined.

The sequence came from a woman in her thirties or forties in good health and CMV-seronegative. J is TRBJ2-3 and V is TRBV28, with D possibly matching TRBD1 (6 bases). Source material: PBMCs. The CDR3 region is CASSSPGHSTDTQYF. DNA of the CDR3: TGTGCCAGCAGTTCACCGGGACATAGCACAGATACGCAGTATTTT.